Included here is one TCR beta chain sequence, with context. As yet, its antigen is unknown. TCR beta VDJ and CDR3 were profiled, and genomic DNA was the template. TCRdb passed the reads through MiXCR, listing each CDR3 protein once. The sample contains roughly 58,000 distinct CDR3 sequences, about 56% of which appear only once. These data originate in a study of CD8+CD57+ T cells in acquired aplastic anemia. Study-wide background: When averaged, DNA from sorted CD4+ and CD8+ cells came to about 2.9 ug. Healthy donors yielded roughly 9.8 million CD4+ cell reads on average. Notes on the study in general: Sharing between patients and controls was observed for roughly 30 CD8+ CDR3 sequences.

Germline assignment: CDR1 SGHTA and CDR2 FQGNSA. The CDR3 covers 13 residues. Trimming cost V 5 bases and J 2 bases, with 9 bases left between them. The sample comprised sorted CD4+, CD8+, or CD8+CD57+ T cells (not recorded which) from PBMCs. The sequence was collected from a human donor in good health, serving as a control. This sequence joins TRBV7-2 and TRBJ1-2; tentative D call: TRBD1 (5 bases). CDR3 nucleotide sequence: TGTGCCAGCAGCCGGGACGGCAACTATGGCTACACCTTC. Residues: CASSRDGNYGYTF.